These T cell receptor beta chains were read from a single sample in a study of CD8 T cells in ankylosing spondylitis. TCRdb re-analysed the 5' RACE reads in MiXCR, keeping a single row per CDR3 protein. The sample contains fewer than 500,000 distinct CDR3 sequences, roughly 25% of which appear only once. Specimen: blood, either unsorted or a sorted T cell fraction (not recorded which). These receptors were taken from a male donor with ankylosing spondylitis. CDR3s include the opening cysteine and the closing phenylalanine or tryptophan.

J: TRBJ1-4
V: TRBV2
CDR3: CASSESPRGATNEKLFF

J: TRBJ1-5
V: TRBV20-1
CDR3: CSAASMGQKNQPQHF

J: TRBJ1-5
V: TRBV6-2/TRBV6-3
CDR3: CASSLLGGGGNQPQHF

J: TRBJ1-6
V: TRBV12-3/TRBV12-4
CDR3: CASSFRQRSSPLHF

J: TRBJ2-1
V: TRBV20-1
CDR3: CSARPHSGSSYNEQFF

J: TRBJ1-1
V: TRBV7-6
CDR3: CASSFRHMTEAFF

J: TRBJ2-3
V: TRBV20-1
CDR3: CSAQRPSGRADTQYF

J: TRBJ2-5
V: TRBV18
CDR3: CASSPPSRPQETQYF

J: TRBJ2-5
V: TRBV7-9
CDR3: CASSLVPGNQETQYF

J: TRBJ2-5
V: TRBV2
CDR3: CASSESNRVETQYF

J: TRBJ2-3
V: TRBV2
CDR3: CASSEDVRPTDTQYF

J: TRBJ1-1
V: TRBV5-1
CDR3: CASSLWQNTEAFF

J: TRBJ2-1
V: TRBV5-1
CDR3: CASSLEGLASPGNEQFF

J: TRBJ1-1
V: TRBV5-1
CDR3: CASSYRDRNTEAFF

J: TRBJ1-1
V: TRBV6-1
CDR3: CASRRGGNSEAFF

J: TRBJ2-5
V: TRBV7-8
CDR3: CASWGLAGPKTQYF

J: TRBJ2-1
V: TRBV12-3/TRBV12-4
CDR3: CASSLEVGGSSYNEQFF

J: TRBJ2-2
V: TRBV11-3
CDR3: CASTLGTANTGELFF

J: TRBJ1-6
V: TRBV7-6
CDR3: CASSPRGRNSPLHF

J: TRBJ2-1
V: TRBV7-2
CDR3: CASSLGAAGGPEQFF

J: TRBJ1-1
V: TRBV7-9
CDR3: CASSLGVGAFF

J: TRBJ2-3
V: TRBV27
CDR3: CASSWTDPTDTQYF

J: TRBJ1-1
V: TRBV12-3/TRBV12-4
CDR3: CASSSLQGRNEAFF

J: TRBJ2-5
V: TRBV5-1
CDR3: CASSFSGTPGETQYF

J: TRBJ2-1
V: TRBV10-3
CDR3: CAIRPTSGRDNEQFF

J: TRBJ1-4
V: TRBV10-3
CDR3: CAIRRGDEKLFF

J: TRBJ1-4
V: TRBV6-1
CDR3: CASSLGGGEKLFF

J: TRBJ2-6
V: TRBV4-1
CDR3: CASSYNRGRASGANVLTF

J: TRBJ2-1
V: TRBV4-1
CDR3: CASSFIAEAYNEQFF